The clone carrying this TCR beta chain appeared a few times. Its target is unknown. One end of the junction fails to match germline, which may point to a read error. The sample belongs to a study of beta chain features in type 1 diabetes. Study observations and caveats: Shorter templates might be favored by PCR, equally in patients and controls. Patients showed naive, central memory and Treg TCRB repertoires that appeared more similar than those of healthy donors. Type 1 diabetes patients had TCRB CDR3s that were shorter (moderately but significantly so) in all four CD4+ subsets.

What was sequenced were expressed TCRB transcripts, since all of the isolated RNA had been reverse transcribed. The average output of naive, central memory and regulatory T cell samples was millions of reads. Data came from immunoSEQ multiplex PCR; TCRdb stores just in-frame clones and leaves some out. The repertoire holds tens of thousands of clones, with 65% to 80% as singletons. Researchers reported sorting CD4+ naive, central memory, regulatory and stem cell-like memory cells via CD45RO/CCR7/CD25/CD127/CD95/CD27. This CDR3 spans 13 amino acids. Germline CDR1 MNHNS, CDR2 SASEGT. The sequenced material came from Tregs from blood. The chain has TRBV6-1 and TRBJ1-5; 10 positions match TRBD1. This clonotype was obtained from a man younger than 45 with type 1 diabetes. Some clones in this sample may be carry-over from other donors' samples. The CDR3 loop is CASRTGGNLPQHF. CDR3 DNA sequence: TGTGCCAGCAGGACAGGGGGCAATCTGCCCCAGCATTTT.